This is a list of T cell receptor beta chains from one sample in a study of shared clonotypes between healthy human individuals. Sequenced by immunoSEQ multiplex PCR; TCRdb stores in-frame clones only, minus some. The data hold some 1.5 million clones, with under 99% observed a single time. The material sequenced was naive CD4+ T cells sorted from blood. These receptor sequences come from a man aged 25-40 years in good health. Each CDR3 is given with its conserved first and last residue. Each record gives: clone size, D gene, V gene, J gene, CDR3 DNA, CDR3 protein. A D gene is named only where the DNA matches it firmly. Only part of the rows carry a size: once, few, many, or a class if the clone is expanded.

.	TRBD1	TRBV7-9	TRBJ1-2	TGTGCCAGCAGCTTAGCGCGGGGACAGCCCTATGGCTACACCTTC	CASSLARGQPYGYTF
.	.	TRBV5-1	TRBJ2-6	TGCGCCAGCAGCTTGACCACCGGGACACTGCAGGGGGCCAACGTCCTGACTTTC	CASSLTTGTLQGANVLTF
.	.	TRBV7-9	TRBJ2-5	TGTGCCAGCAGCTTAGTCCCAGGGAATCGGAGAGAGACCCAGTACTTC	CASSLVPGNRRETQYF
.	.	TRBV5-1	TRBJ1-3	TGCGCCAGCAGCTTGGCAGGGTATGGAAACACCATATATTTT	CASSLAGYGNTIYF
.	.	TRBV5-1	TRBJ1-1	TGCGCCAGCAGCAAACAGGGCCAGGGCACTGAAGCTTTCTTT	CASSKQGQGTEAFF
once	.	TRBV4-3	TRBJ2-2	TGCGCCAGCAGCCAAGTTGGACCCAGGGCCGGGGAGCTGTTTTTT	CASSQVGPRAGELFF
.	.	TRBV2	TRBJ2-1	TGTGCCGGACGGACCGACTCCTACAATGAGCAGTTCTTC	CAGRTDSYNEQFF
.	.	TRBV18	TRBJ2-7	TGTGCCAGCTCATCTCCGGGACACTACGAGCAGTACTTC	CASSSPGHYEQYF
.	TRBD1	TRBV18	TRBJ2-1	TGTGCCAGCTCACCACTGGACAGGGGTGGTGAGCAGTTCTTC	CASSPLDRGGEQFF
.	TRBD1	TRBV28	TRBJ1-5	TGTGCCAGCAGTCTTTTGAAGGGACAGAGTTATCAGCCCCAGCATTTT	CASSLLKGQSYQPQHF
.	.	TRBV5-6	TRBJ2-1	TGTGCCAGCAGCTTGGCCGTGGGGCGTGAGCAGTTCTTC	CASSLAVGREQFF
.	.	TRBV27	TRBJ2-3	TGTGCCAGCAGTCCACCGACGAGGTGGGATACGCAGTATTTT	CASSPPTRWDTQYF
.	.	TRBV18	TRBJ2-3	TGTGCCAGCTCACCCCCAAGCACAGATACGCAGTATTTT	CASSPPSTDTQYF
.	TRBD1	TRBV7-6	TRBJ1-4	TGTGCCAGCAGCCAATGGACAGGGAAGAATGAAAAACTGTTTTTT	CASSQWTGKNEKLFF
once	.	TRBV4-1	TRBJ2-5	TGCGCCAGCAGCCTCCTAGAGGGCGAGACCCAGTACTTC	CASSLLEGETQYF
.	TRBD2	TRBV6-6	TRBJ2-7	TGTGCCAGCAGTTCAACGAGCGGGAGGGGATACGAGCAGTACTTC	CASSSTSGRGYEQYF
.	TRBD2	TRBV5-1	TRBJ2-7	TGCGCCAGCCGGGCATTGACTAGCGGGACTTACGAGCAGTACTTC	CASRALTSGTYEQYF
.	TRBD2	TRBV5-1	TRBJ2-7	TGCGCCAGCAGCTTGGGACTAGCGGGAGGGGAAGGCTACGAGCAGTACTTC	CASSLGLAGGEGYEQYF
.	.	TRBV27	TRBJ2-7	TGTGCCAGCAGTTCGGCGGGAAGTGTGCAGTACTTC	CASSSAGSVQYF
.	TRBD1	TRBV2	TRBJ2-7	TGTGCCAGCAGGGAGGGGACAGGGAAAAGATACGAGCAGTACTTC	CASREGTGKRYEQYF
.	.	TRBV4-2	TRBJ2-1	TGTGCCAGCAGCCAAGATCTGGGGGCGGGGTACAATGAGCAGTTCTTC	CASSQDLGAGYNEQFF
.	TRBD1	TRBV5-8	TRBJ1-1	TGTGCCAGCAGCTGGGACAGCCCTGGCCCTTTGAACACTGAAGCTTTCTTT	CASSWDSPGPLNTEAFF
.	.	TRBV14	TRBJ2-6	TGTGCCAGCAGCCAGTCAGCAGGTTTTGGGGCCAACGTCCTGACTTTC	CASSQSAGFGANVLTF
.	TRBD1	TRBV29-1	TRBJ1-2	TGCAGCGCTCGAGGGGGCAGTGGCTACACCTTC	CSARGGSGYTF